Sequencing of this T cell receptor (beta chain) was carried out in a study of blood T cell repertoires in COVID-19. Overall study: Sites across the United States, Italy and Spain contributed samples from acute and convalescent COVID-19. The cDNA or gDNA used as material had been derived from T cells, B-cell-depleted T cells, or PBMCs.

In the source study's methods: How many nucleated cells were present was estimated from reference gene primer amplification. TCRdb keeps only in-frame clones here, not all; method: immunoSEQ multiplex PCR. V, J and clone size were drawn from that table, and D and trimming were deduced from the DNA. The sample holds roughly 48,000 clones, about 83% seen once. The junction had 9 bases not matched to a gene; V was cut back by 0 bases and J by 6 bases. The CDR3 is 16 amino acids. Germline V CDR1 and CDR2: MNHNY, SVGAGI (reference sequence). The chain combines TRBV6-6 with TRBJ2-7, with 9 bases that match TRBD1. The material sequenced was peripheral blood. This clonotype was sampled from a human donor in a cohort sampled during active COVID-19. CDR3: CASSYSSWGQGSEQYF. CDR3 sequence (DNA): TGTGCCAGCAGTTACTCCTCGTGGGGACAGGGCTCCGAGCAGTACTTC.